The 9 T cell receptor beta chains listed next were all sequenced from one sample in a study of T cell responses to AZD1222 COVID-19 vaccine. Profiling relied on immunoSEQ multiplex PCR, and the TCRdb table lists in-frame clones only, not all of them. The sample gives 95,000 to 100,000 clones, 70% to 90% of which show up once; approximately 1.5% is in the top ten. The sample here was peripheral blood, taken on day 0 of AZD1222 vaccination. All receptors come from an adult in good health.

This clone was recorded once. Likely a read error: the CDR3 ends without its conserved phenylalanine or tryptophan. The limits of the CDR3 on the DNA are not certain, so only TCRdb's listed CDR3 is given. CDR3 in amino acids: CASSLTDRG. The chain has TRBV23-1 and TRBJ2-7; the tabulated D call, TRBD1, remains unverified against the DNA. TRBV23-1 belongs to the ORF category, with a function that is uncertain. The CDR3 is 9 amino acids long, termini counted.

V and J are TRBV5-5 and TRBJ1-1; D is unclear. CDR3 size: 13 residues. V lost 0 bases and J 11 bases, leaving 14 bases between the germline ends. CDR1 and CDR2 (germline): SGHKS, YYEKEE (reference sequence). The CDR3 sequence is CASSLDWGGSAFF. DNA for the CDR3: TGTGCCAGCAGCTTGGATTGGGGAGGGTCGGCTTTCTTT.

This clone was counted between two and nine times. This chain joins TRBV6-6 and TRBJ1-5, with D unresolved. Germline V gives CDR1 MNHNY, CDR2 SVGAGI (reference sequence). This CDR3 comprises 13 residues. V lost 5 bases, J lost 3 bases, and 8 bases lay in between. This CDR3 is CASSQRSNQPQHF. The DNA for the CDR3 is TGTGCCAGCAGTCAGCGATCCAATCAGCCCCAGCATTTT.

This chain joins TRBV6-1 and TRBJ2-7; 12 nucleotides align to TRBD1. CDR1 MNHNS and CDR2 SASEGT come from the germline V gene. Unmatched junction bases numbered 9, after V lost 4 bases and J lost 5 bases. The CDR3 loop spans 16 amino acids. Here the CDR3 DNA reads TGTGCCAGCAGTGCTTCTGGGGGGACAGGGGGCCACGAGCAGTACTTC. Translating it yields CASSASGGTGGHEQYF.

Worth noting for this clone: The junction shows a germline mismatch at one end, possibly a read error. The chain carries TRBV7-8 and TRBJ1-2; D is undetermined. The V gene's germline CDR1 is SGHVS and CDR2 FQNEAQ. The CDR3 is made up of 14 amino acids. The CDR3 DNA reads TGTGCCAGCAGCTTCCGTGATGACCCGGGGTATGGGGATTTC. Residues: CASSFRDDPGYGDF.

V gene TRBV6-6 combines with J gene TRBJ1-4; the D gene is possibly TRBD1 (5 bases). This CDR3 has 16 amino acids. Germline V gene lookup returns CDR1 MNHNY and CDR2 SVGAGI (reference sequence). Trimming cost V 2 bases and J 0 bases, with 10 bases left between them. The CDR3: CASSYTRVPTNEKLFF. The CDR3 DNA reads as TGTGCCAGCAGTTACACCAGGGTCCCAACTAATGAAAAACTGTTTTTT.

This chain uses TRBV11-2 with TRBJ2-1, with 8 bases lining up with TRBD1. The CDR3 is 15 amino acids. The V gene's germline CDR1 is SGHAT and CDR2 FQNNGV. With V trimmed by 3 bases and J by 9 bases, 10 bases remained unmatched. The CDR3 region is CASSFGQGPSSEQFF. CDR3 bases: TGTGCCAGCAGCTTTGGACAGGGTCCATCCAGTGAGCAGTTCTTC.

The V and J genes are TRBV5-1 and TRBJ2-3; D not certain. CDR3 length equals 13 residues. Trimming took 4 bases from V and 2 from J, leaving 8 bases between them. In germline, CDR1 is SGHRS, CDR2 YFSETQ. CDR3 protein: CASSTGYTDTQYF. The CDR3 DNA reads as TGCGCCAGCAGCACCGGCTACACAGATACGCAGTATTTT.

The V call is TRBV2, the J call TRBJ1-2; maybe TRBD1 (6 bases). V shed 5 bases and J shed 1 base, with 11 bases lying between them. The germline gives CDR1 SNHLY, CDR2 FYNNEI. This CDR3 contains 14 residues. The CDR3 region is CASSPRDNNYGYTF. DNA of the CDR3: TGTGCCAGCAGTCCTCGGGACAATAACTATGGCTACACCTTC.